A single sample is the source of the 11 T cell receptor beta chains below, sequenced in a study of blood T cell repertoires in COVID-19. Profiled with immunoSEQ multiplex PCR; TCRdb holds only in-frame clones, not every one. The sample includes fewer than 80,000 clones, more than 90% seen only once; the top ten take 16%. The sequencing sample was made of peripheral blood. The receptor set was obtained from an elderly woman with active or convalescent COVID-19.

CDR3 coding DNA: TGTGCCAGCAGCGGTAGCGGGGGAGACACCGGGGAGCTGTTTTTT. As protein: CASSGSGGDTGELFF. The chain recombines TRBV6-2 or TRBV6-3 with TRBJ2-2; 9 bases fit TRBD2. The CDR3 loop spans 15 amino acids. The trim removed 6 bases at V and 3 bases at J, leaving 5 bases unmatched. Germline loops: CDR1 MNHEY, CDR2 SVGEGT.

In its sample, this clone was seen once. J is TRBJ1-1 and V is TRBV11-2; D not resolved. Germline assignment: CDR1 SGHAT and CDR2 FQNNGV. Between the trimmed V and J ends, which lost 0 bases and 0 bases, there was a span of 14 bases. The CDR3 runs 17 residues. CDR3 sequence (DNA): TGTGCCAGCAGCTTAGATATGGTGAGACATATGAACACTGAAGCTTTCTTT. Translating it yields CASSLDMVRHMNTEAFF. The full variable domain, its missing parts supplied by reference TRBV11-2 and TRBJ1-1, is EAGVAQSPRYKIIEKRQSVAFWCNPISGHATLYWYQQILGQGPKLLIQFQNNGVVDDSQLPKDRFSAERLKGVDSTLKIQPAKLEDSAVYLCASSLDMVRHMNTEAFFGQGTRLTVV.

The rearrangement uses TRBV19 and TRBJ1-2; 12 bases map to TRBD1. With V trimmed by 5 bases and J by 7 bases, 8 bases remained unmatched. This CDR3 is 15 amino acids long. Germline V gene data show CDR1 as LNHDA and CDR2 as SQIVND (reference sequence). CDR3 DNA sequence: TGTGCCAGTAGTGCATCGGGACAGGGGGCCGCTGGCTACACCTTC. It is translated as CASSASGQGAAGYTF.

This chain connects TRBV28 to TRBJ1-1, with TRBD1 matching 8 bases. V dropped 6 bases and J dropped 1; count of bases not matched to a gene: 7. The CDR3 has 15 residues. Per the germline V gene, CDR1 is MDHEN and CDR2 is SYDVKM. CDR3 coding DNA: TGTGCCAGCAGACCCCGGACAGGGACGAACACTGAAGCTTTCTTT. It yields the protein CASRPRTGTNTEAFF.

The V gene is TRBV18, the J gene TRBJ2-5, with 7 nucleotides matching TRBD1. The CDR3 runs 13 residues. Germline V gene sequence: CDR1 KGHSH, CDR2 LQKENI. V shed 5 bases and J 1 base; nucleotides not matched to a gene: 1. The CDR3 DNA is TGTGCCAGCTCAACAGGGGTCCAAGAGACCCAGTACTTC. Translated: CASSTGVQETQYF. The full variable domain, in which reference TRBV18 and TRBJ2-5 provide the parts outside the CDR3, is NAGVMQNPRHLVRRRGQEARLRCSPMKGHSHVYWYRQLPEEGLKFMVYLQKENIIDESGMPKERFSAEFPKEGPSILRIQQVVRGDSAAYFCASSTGVQETQYFGPGTRLLVL.

The chain combines TRBV9 with TRBJ2-7; 10 nucleotides agree with TRBD2. The junction had 2 bases not matched to a gene; V was cut back by 3 bases and J by 2 bases. The CDR3 length is 14 residues. Per germline, CDR1 SGDLS and CDR2 YYNGEE. The CDR3 protein is CASSGSGGAYEQYF. Written as DNA, the CDR3 is TGTGCCAGCAGCGGCAGCGGGGGGGCCTACGAGCAGTACTTC.

This clone came up once. V gene TRBV5-6 combines with J gene TRBJ1-2, with D possibly TRBD1 on 5 matching bases. Germline assignment: CDR1 SGHDT and CDR2 YYEEEE. V was clipped by 0 bases and J by 4 bases, with 10 bases between them. There are 14 residues in the CDR3. CDR3 loop: CASSLGSGGYGYTF. DNA of the CDR3: TGTGCCAGCAGCTTGGGATCGGGGGGCTATGGCTACACCTTC.

The chain employs TRBV19 and TRBJ1-1; D may be TRBD1 (5 bases). Germline V lookup: CDR1 LNHDA, CDR2 SQIVND (reference sequence). This CDR3 comprises 16 residues. V lost 7 bases, J lost 3 bases, and 21 bases lay in between. CDR3 amino acids: CASTSPPGVRYTEAFF. The CDR3 DNA is TGTGCCAGTACCTCACCGCCGGGGGTTCGGTACACTGAAGCTTTCTTT.

This clone was counted once. This sequence joins TRBV6-2 or TRBV6-3 and TRBJ2-1; 7 bases map to TRBD1. V gave up 5 bases and J gave up 2 bases; unmatched junction bases: 6. The CDR3 extends over 15 amino acids. Looked up from germline, CDR1 is MNHEY and CDR2 is SVGEGT. The chain's CDR3 is CASSEGARTYNEQFF. For the CDR3, the DNA is TGTGCCAGCAGTGAGGGGGCTAGGACCTACAATGAGCAGTTCTTC.

This clone appeared a few times. This rearrangement joins TRBV7-2 to TRBJ2-7; D may be TRBD1 (6 bases). V was clipped by 5 bases and J by 0 bases, with 17 bases between them. This CDR3 is 16 amino acids long. Germline CDR1 reads SGHTA; CDR2 reads FQGNSA. The CDR3 sequence: CASSTTSGTYSYEQYF. CDR3 coding DNA: TGTGCCAGCAGCACCACTTCCGGGACATACTCCTACGAGCAGTACTTC.

The J gene is TRBJ2-7, the V gene TRBV5-4, with 7 bases fitting TRBD1. The CDR3 sequence is 14 residues long. The V gene's germline CDR1 is SGHNT and CDR2 YYREEE (reference sequence). Trimming took 3 bases from V and 1 from J; bases not matched to a gene: 4. CDR3 DNA: TGTGCCAGCAGCTGGTCGACAGGGTCCTACGAGCAGTACTTC. It yields the protein CASSWSTGSYEQYF.